What follows are 32 T cell receptor beta chains derived from one specimen sequenced in a study of cytomegalovirus exposure and HLA in healthy donors. Researchers ran the PCR with 60 Vbeta and 13 Jbeta primers. Only in-frame clones appear in the TCRdb table, and some are missing; sequencing was by immunoSEQ multiplex PCR. The sample records around 50,000 clones, roughly 80% being singletons. Sequencing input: PBMCs. Source of these receptors: a man between 35 and 55 years old in good health and CMV-seronegative.

This chain connects TRBV6-1 to TRBJ1-2; TRBD1 matches 8 bases. Per the germline V gene, CDR1 is MNHNS and CDR2 is SASEGT. The CDR3 is 13 residues long. With V trimmed by 2 bases and J by 8 bases, 4 bases remained unmatched. CDR3 region: CASSEQGARGYTF. CDR3 nucleotides: TGTGCCAGCAGTGAACAGGGGGCGCGAGGCTACACCTTC.

The genes are TRBV4-2 and TRBJ2-5; TRBD1 agrees at 9 bases. The CDR3 is 17 residues long. Germline V gene data show CDR1 as LGHNA and CDR2 as YNFKEQ. J lost 3 bases, V lost 1 base, and 9 bases had no gene match. CDR3 in DNA: TGTGCCAGCAGCCAAGGACAACTGCGGGACAGGGAAGAGACCCAGTACTTC. This sequence encodes CASSQGQLRDREETQYF.

This clone was counted between two and nine times. V and J are TRBV7-9 and TRBJ2-2, with D tentatively TRBD2 (5 bases). Germline V gene lookup returns CDR1 SEHNR and CDR2 FQNEAQ (reference sequence). Deletions cut 2 bases from V and 5 bases from J, with 9 bases between. The CDR3 consists of 14 residues. The CDR3: CASSLSGITGELFF. Written as DNA, the CDR3 is TGTGCCAGCAGCTTAAGCGGAATTACCGGGGAGCTGTTTTTT.

The V call is TRBV12-5, the J call TRBJ2-5, with 16 positions matching TRBD2. Germline V gives CDR1 LGHNT, CDR2 FRNRAP. V shed 7 bases and J 3 bases; nucleotides not matched to a gene: 5. This CDR3 has 16 amino acids. The CDR3 nucleotides are TGTGCTAGTGCCAAGGGACTAGCGGGGGGGGAAGAGACCCAGTACTTC. This translates into CASAKGLAGGEETQYF.

Only a few counts were recorded for this clone. The rearrangement links TRBV5-8 to TRBJ2-5; 15 bases match TRBD2. Trimming took 4 bases from V and 2 from J; bases not matched to a gene: 9. The CDR3 extends over 18 amino acids. Germline V gives CDR1 SGHTS, CDR2 YDEGEE. The CDR3 bases are TGTGCCAGCAGCCGCGGATGGGGACTAGCGGGGGGACAAGAGACCCAGTACTTC. Amino acid sequence: CASSRGWGLAGGQETQYF.

This clone was detected once. The chain combines TRBV27 with TRBJ2-5; 8 nucleotides line up with TRBD1. J gave up 2 bases and V 2 bases, and 4 bases lay outside the gene matches. The CDR3 totals 15 residues. The germline CDR1 and CDR2 sequences are MNHEY and SMNVEV (reference sequence). The CDR3 DNA reads TGTGCCAGCAGTTTAGGGACAGGCAGGCAAGAGACCCAGTACTTC. Its translation is CASSLGTGRQETQYF.

This clone was counted a few times. The rearrangement uses TRBV19 and TRBJ1-5; tentatively, D is TRBD1 (5 bases). CDR3 size: 13 residues. The ends were cut back, 6 bases at V and 7 bases at J, with 13 bases in the middle. Germline assignment: CDR1 LNHDA and CDR2 SQIVND (reference sequence). CDR3: CASRSQVIQPQHF. Here the CDR3 DNA reads TGTGCCAGTAGGTCACAGGTGATCCAGCCCCAGCATTTT.

V and J are TRBV10-3 and TRBJ1-2; 7 bases map to TRBD1. The V and J ends lost 0 bases and 5 bases, in that order; junction bases with no gene match: 6. From germline, CDR1 is ENHRY and CDR2 SYGVKD. The CDR3 sequence is 15 residues long. The CDR3 here is CAISESTGTSYGYTF. DNA of the CDR3: TGTGCCATCAGTGAGTCGACAGGGACAAGTTATGGCTACACCTTC.

In DNA, the CDR3 is TGTGCCAGCAGCCAACGGGACACGACCTACGAGCAGTACTTC. It specifies CASSQRDTTYEQYF. V gene TRBV7-2 combines with J gene TRBJ2-7; TRBD1 might be the D (6 bases). The V end lost 5 bases, the J end lost 2 bases, and 13 bases lay between the germline ends. Germline loops: CDR1 SGHTA, CDR2 FQGNSA. There are 14 residues in the CDR3. The full variable domain, completed using reference TRBV7-2 and TRBJ2-7, is GAGVSQSPSNKVTEKGKDVELRCDPISGHTALYWYRQSLGQGLEFLIYFQGNSAPDKSGLPSDRFSAERTGGSVSTLTIQRTQQEDSAVYLCASSQRDTTYEQYFGPGTRLTVT.

In its sample, this clone was seen a few times. The chain employs TRBV5-6 and TRBJ1-4; weak D call: TRBD1 (6 bases). The CDR3 runs to 14 residues. Trimming cost V 1 base and J 13 bases, with 17 bases left between them. The germline V gene encodes CDR1 SGHDT and CDR2 YYEEEE. The CDR3 loop reads CASSLSGAQLRLFF. CDR3 DNA: TGTGCCAGCAGCTTGTCAGGGGCCCAACTCAGACTGTTTTTT.

V is TRBV30 and J is TRBJ2-7, with 8 bases identical to TRBD1. Germline CDR1 GTSNPN, CDR2 SVGIG (reference sequence). J lost 0 bases, V lost 0 bases, and 13 bases had no gene match. CDR3 length: 18 amino acids. The CDR3 reads CAWSVGGRGPLRSYEQYF. The CDR3 DNA follows: TGTGCCTGGAGTGTAGGGGGCAGGGGGCCGCTCCGCTCCTACGAGCAGTACTTC.

V and J are TRBV10-3 and TRBJ2-2, with D perhaps TRBD2 (5 bases). CDR3 length: 14 residues. Between the trimmed V and J ends, which lost 2 bases and 3 bases, there was a span of 7 bases. Germline CDR1 reads ENHRY; CDR2 reads SYGVKD. The CDR3 protein is CAISERADTGELFF. CDR3 sequence (DNA): TGTGCCATCAGTGAGCGAGCGGACACCGGGGAGCTGTTTTTT.

The rearrangement links TRBV9 to TRBJ2-5, with TRBD2 matching over 12 bases. Germline V gene sequence: CDR1 SGDLS, CDR2 YYNGEE. The J segment lost 1 base and the V segment lost 3 bases, leaving 1 base of the junction unmatched. The CDR3 is 15 amino acids. The CDR3 DNA reads TGTGCCAGCAGCGAGACTAGCGGGGGCCAAGAGACCCAGTACTTC. As protein: CASSETSGGQETQYF. Complete variable domain (other parts from reference TRBV9 and TRBJ2-5): DSGVTQTPKHLITATGQRVTLRCSPRSGDLSVYWYQQSLDQGLQFLIQYYNGEERAKGNILERFSAQQFPDLHSELNLSSLELGDSALYFCASSETSGGQETQYFGPGTRLLVL.

The CDR3 coding sequence is TGTGCCAGCAGCTTTCACCAGACCTACGAGCAGTACTTC. Its protein is CASSFHQTYEQYF. The chain carries TRBV11-2 and TRBJ2-7, with D hard to call. The CDR3 loop spans 13 amino acids. Germline values: CDR1 SGHAT, CDR2 FQNNGV. With 3 bases removed from V and 2 bases from J, the gap between germline ends came to 8 bases.

This clone was seen a single time. V and J are TRBV30 and TRBJ2-3, with a possible D match to TRBD2 (7 bases). The V and J ends lost 2 bases and 4 bases respectively, with 10 bases between them. In germline, CDR1 is GTSNPN, CDR2 SVGIG (reference sequence). The CDR3 consists of 13 residues. DNA of the CDR3: TGTGCCTGGAGTTACGGGGGGCCAGATACGCAGTATTTT. Translating it yields CAWSYGGPDTQYF.

V usage is TRBV5-1 and J usage is TRBJ1-1, with D uncertain. Germline CDR1 SGHRS, CDR2 YFSETQ. The CDR3 sequence is 13 residues long. Between the trimmed V and J ends, which lost 1 base and 3 bases, there was a span of 7 bases. This CDR3 is CASSLLTDTEAFF. CDR3 DNA: TGCGCCAGCAGCTTGCTTACGGACACTGAAGCTTTCTTT.

CDR3 residues: CASSQHITGTEAGYTF. The DNA for the CDR3 is TGTGCCAGCAGCCAGCATATAACCGGGACAGAAGCTGGCTACACCTTC. This chain joins TRBV5-5 and TRBJ1-2, with TRBD1 identical over 7 bases. J gave up 7 bases and V 4 bases, and 16 bases lay outside the gene matches. The CDR3 length is 16 residues. Germline V gives CDR1 SGHKS, CDR2 YYEKEE (reference sequence).

The CDR3 loop reads CASSQVPGGTFSEQYF. CDR3 DNA sequence: TGTGCCAGCAGCCAAGTTCCAGGGGGTACCTTTAGTGAGCAGTACTTC. This chain joins TRBV14 and TRBJ2-7, with TRBD1 matching 7 bases. Germline-derived CDR1 and CDR2 are SGHDN and FVKESK. The ends lost 1 base at V and 7 bases at J; junction bases unmatched: 13. This CDR3 has 16 residues.

The chain combines TRBV5-1 with TRBJ2-7; 9 bases line up with TRBD1. This CDR3 spans 16 amino acids. CDR1 and CDR2 (germline): SGHRS, YFSETQ. V gave up 4 bases and J gave up 2 bases; unmatched junction bases: 10. DNA for the CDR3: TGCGCCAGCAGCATTACTCCGGGACAGGGACCCTACGAGCAGTACTTC. It specifies CASSITPGQGPYEQYF.

This sequence joins TRBV29-1 and TRBJ1-4; the D is unclear. Trimming removed 4 bases from V and 5 bases from J, with 11 bases in between. Germline V gene data show CDR1 as SQVTM and CDR2 as ANQGSEA. The CDR3 has 13 amino acids. CDR3 sequence: CSVVARTNEKLFF. In DNA, the CDR3 is TGCAGCGTTGTTGCCAGAACAAATGAAAAACTGTTTTTT.

The V gene is TRBV19, the J gene TRBJ2-7; D ambiguous. Germline assignment: CDR1 LNHDA and CDR2 SQIVND (reference sequence). The CDR3 has 14 residues. The ends were cut back, 1 base at V and 8 bases at J, with 15 bases in the middle. The CDR3 spells CASSIGGATGKQYF. The CDR3 bases are TGTGCCAGTAGTATAGGAGGAGCGACTGGTAAGCAGTACTTC. Together with reference TRBV19 and TRBJ2-7, the CDR3 gives the full variable domain: DGGITQSPKYLFRKEGQNVTLSCEQNLNHDAMYWYRQDPGQGLRLIYYSQIVNDFQKGDIAEGYSVSREKKESFPLTVTSAQKNPTAFYLCASSIGGATGKQYFGPGTRLTVT.

The genes are TRBV7-9 and TRBJ1-4; D gene unclear. This CDR3 has 16 amino acids. Trimming pared 5 bases from V and 0 bases from J, leaving 13 bases between. Per germline, CDR1 SEHNR and CDR2 FQNEAQ (reference sequence). CDR3 nucleotides: TGTGCCAGCAGCCCTCCCGGGAGGGCAACTAATGAAAAACTGTTTTTT. This codes for CASSPPGRATNEKLFF.

This sequence joins TRBV7-2 and TRBJ2-3; tentative D call: TRBD1 (6 bases). CDR3 length equals 12 residues. Between the trimmed V and J ends, which lost 4 bases and 9 bases, there was a span of 11 bases. CDR1 is SGHTA and CDR2 is FQGNSA in the germline V gene. The CDR3 loop is CASSSGRGTQYF. DNA of the CDR3: TGTGCCAGCAGCTCCGGCAGGGGAACGCAGTATTTT.

This chain uses TRBV11-3 with TRBJ2-7; 7 bases align to TRBD1. This CDR3 has 18 residues. Trimming took 1 base from V and 3 from J; bases not matched to a gene: 15. The germline V gene has CDR1 SGHNT and CDR2 YENEEA. The CDR3 sequence is CASSLGGATGFHLYEQYF. CDR3 in DNA: TGTGCCAGCAGCTTAGGAGGGGCGACAGGGTTCCATCTCTACGAGCAGTACTTC.

The genes are TRBV6-6 and TRBJ1-4; D is ambiguous. Trimming cost V 2 bases and J 11 bases, with 12 bases left between them. CDR3 length equals 13 residues. Per germline, CDR1 MNHNY and CDR2 SVGAGI (reference sequence). The CDR3 DNA reads TGTGCCAGCAGTTACCGGGGAGGCGAGAAACTGTTTTTT. Protein: CASSYRGGEKLFF.

The chain combines TRBV19 with TRBJ1-4; D is possibly TRBD1 (5 bases). Germline V lookup: CDR1 LNHDA, CDR2 SQIVND (reference sequence). The CDR3 is 15 residues long. V was clipped by 3 bases and J by 7 bases, with 15 bases between them. The CDR3 reads CASSIPQGRREKLFF. The CDR3 DNA follows: TGTGCCAGTAGTATTCCGCAGGGAAGGCGTGAAAAACTGTTTTTT.

This chain connects TRBV9 to TRBJ2-5, with TRBD1 as a possible D gene (6 bases). This CDR3 has 15 amino acids. Trimming left V 0 bases short and J 1 base short, with 10 bases between. CDR1 SGDLS and CDR2 YYNGEE come from the germline V gene. DNA of the CDR3: TGTGCCAGCAGCGTAGGCCGGACAGTCCAAGAGACCCAGTACTTC. The encoded protein is CASSVGRTVQETQYF.

This chain joins TRBV19 and TRBJ1-2; D not certain. CDR1 and CDR2 from the germline V gene are LNHDA and SQIVND (reference sequence). Trimming stripped 7 bases from V and 4 bases from J, with 13 bases between. This CDR3 comprises 13 residues. The CDR3 bases are TGTGCCAGTAATGAGGGAAGGAGCTATGGCTACACCTTC. This gives the protein CASNEGRSYGYTF.

This chain connects TRBV5-6 to TRBJ1-3, with a tentative D call TRBD1 (6 bases). The CDR3 is 16 amino acids. Germline V lookup: CDR1 SGHDT, CDR2 YYEEEE. The germline V and J ends were trimmed by 4 bases and 4 bases, with 18 bases remaining between them. The CDR3 region is CASSRIPGGLGNTIYF. Here the CDR3 DNA reads TGTGCCAGCAGCCGTATTCCGGGGGGGCTCGGAAACACCATATATTTT.

The V and J genes are TRBV5-1 and TRBJ1-1; 8 bases are shared with TRBD1. This CDR3 has 14 residues. Germline V gene lookup returns CDR1 SGHRS and CDR2 YFSETQ. The V gene end was trimmed by 2 bases and the J gene end by 5 bases; junction bases not matched to a gene: 5. The CDR3 protein is CASSLSTGGTEAFF. CDR3 in DNA: TGCGCCAGCAGCTTATCAACAGGGGGGACTGAAGCTTTCTTT. Based on the CDR3 plus reference TRBV5-1 and TRBJ1-1, the full variable domain is KAGVTQTPRYLIKTRGQQVTLSCSPISGHRSVSWYQQTPGQGLQFLFEYFSETQRNKGNFPGRFSGRQFSNSRSEMNVSTLELGDSALYLCASSLSTGGTEAFFGQGTRLTVV.

This clone was observed a few times. The genes are TRBV5-6 and TRBJ1-6; D may be TRBD1 (5 bases). The germline gives CDR1 SGHDT, CDR2 YYEEEE. V was cut by 0 bases and J by 14 bases, with 12 bases left in between. This CDR3 comprises 13 residues. This CDR3 is CASSLEGGAALHF. The CDR3 region has the DNA TGTGCCAGCAGCTTGGAGGGCGGGGCAGCCCTCCACTTT.

The chain is built from TRBV5-8 and TRBJ1-5; D might be TRBD1 (5 bases). The germline V gene has CDR1 SGHTS and CDR2 YDEGEE. This CDR3 comprises 14 residues. V was clipped by 6 bases and J by 6 bases, with 16 bases between them. The CDR3 region has the DNA TGTGCCAGCACCGTGGGTCAGGGCTCTCAGCCCCAGCATTTT. Amino acids: CASTVGQGSQPQHF.